This TCR beta chain was retrieved from a study of blood T cells in healthy people across ages. Study outcomes and limitations: Roughly linear age-related decline in beta diversity appeared, significant by age roughly 40.

Trimming pared 9 bases from V and 13 bases from J, leaving 10 bases between. CDR3 length equals 9 residues. Germline CDR1 MDHEN, CDR2 SYDVKM. At least ten counts were recorded for this clonotype. Its antigen is currently unknown. Primers used in a second PCR of about 6 to 11 cycles were a sample-barcoded 5' primer and a J-beta primer mix. Researchers report that a template-switch adaptor with 12 random nucleotides tagged each cDNA molecule. Per-sample output comprised a minimum of 2.5 million paired-end reads containing CDR3. TCRdb processed the 5' RACE reads anew with MiXCR; each CDR3 protein has one entry. The repertoire holds roughly 1.5 million distinct CDR3 sequences, 42% seen once, with just over 4% in the top ten.

The chain carries TRBV28 and TRBJ2-1; tentatively, D is TRBD2 (5 bases). The source of this sequence is a woman aged 18 to 35 in good health. Material: blood. Here the CDR3 reads CARERLQFF. The CDR3 DNA is TGTGCCAGAGAGCGGCTTCAGTTCTTC.